The TCR beta chain under discussion was sequenced for a study of tumor-infiltrating lymphocytes in localized non-small cell lung cancer. Study at large: Each patient gave resected tumor and non-adjacent uninvolved lung tissue. General observations from the study: Tumors had more T cell infiltration than uninvolved lung, per TCRbeta sequencing and CD3 counts. T-cell fraction did not differ between immunotypes IM1 and IM2. Different pieces of the same tissue were used for each assay.

In regard to this clone: Antigen specificity is unknown.

Measured with immunoSEQ multiplex PCR; TCRdb has only the in-frame clones, and not every one. The sample comprises 12,000 to 15,000 clones, roughly 80% of which are singletons, and 2.5% to 3% rests with the top ten. The CDR3 consists of 17 residues. The germline CDR1 and CDR2 sequences are MNHNS and SASEGT. With V trimmed by 3 bases and J by 2 bases, 8 bases remained unmatched. J is TRBJ2-7 and V is TRBV6-1; 12 bases fit TRBD1. Material for sequencing was lung tumor tissue. This sequence was found in a human donor with non-small cell lung cancer. In DNA, the CDR3 is TGTGCCAGCAGTGAGAATTGGGGACAGGGGGCGCCCTACGAGCAGTACTTC. It codes for CASSENWGQGAPYEQYF.